These T cell receptor beta chains were read from a single sample in a study of a mutant IDH1 vaccine in newly diagnosed glioma. The protocol was immunoSEQ multiplex PCR, while the TCRdb copy is restricted to in-frame clones and leaves out a portion. Found here are 52,000 or so clones, about 80% of them singletons; the top ten hold approximately 6.2%. What these receptors recognize is not known. Sequencing used PBMCs, obtained from a glioma patient whose treatment included an IDH1 peptide vaccine. The receptors stem from a man in his forties with glioma. The CDR3 runs from the conserved cysteine through the conserved F or W. A D gene is named only where the DNA matches it firmly. Rows may omit the clone size; those that give it use once, few, many or a size class.

CDR3 | DNA | size | D | J | length | V
CASRKGGNTIYF | TGTGCCAGCAGAAAAGGAGGAAACACCATATATTTT | . | . | TRBJ1-3 | 12 | TRBV11-2
CASSIGQGAYEQYF | TGTGCCAGTAGTATAGGGCAGGGAGCCTACGAGCAGTACTTC | . | . | TRBJ2-7 | 14 | TRBV19
CASSQGGTGNTEAFF | TGTGCCAGCAGCCAGGGGGGGACGGGGAACACTGAAGCTTTCTTT | . | TRBD1 | TRBJ1-1 | 15 | TRBV5-4
CASSSQGVSGNSPLHF | TGTGCCAGCAGTTCCCAGGGAGTGTCGGGCAATTCACCCCTCCACTTT | few | . | TRBJ1-6 | 16 | TRBV27
CASTGTGGGNQPQHF | TGTGCCAGCACTGGGACAGGGGGAGGCAATCAGCCCCAGCATTTT | . | TRBD1 | TRBJ1-5 | 15 | TRBV2
CASSWGLAGTADTQYF | TGTGCCAGCAGCTGGGGACTAGCGGGGACCGCAGATACGCAGTATTTT | . | TRBD2 | TRBJ2-3 | 16 | TRBV7-9
CSAKGLTQHF | TGCAGTGCTAAAGGGCTTACCCAGCATTTT | . | . | TRBJ1-5 | 10 | TRBV20-1
CASSDWQFGSRSPLHF | TGTGCCAGTAGTGATTGGCAGTTCGGTTCACGTTCACCCCTCCACTTT | few | . | TRBJ1-6 | 16 | TRBV19
CASSLRGDQPQHF | TGTGCCAGCAGCTTAAGGGGTGATCAGCCCCAGCATTTT | . | . | TRBJ1-5 | 13 | TRBV7-9
CASRGGQGADTQYF | TGTGCCTCTCGTGGGGGACAGGGGGCAGATACGCAGTATTTT | . | TRBD1 | TRBJ2-3 | 14 | TRBV5-6
CASRGGEGGQPQHF | TGTGCCAGCAGAGGGGGGGAGGGTGGTCAGCCCCAGCATTTT | few | . | TRBJ1-5 | 14 | TRBV2
CASSTRGTNEKLFF | TGTGCCAGCAGCACCCGCGGGACTAATGAAAAACTGTTTTTT | . | . | TRBJ1-4 | 14 | TRBV5-5
CASSSNPEAFF | TGTGCCAGCAGCTCGAATCCTGAAGCTTTCTTT | . | . | TRBJ1-1 | 11 | TRBV7-9
CASSTGTGRAFF | TGTGCCAGCAGTACAGGGACAGGTCGAGCTTTCTTT | . | TRBD1 | TRBJ1-1 | 12 | TRBV25-1
CASSPQMTGSLHF | TGTGCCAGCAGCCCACAAATGACAGGGTCCCTCCACTTT | . | TRBD1 | TRBJ1-6 | 13 | TRBV7-2
CASSLSQGPDTQYF | TGTGCCAGCAGCTTAAGCCAGGGTCCGGATACGCAGTATTTT | . | . | TRBJ2-3 | 14 | TRBV7-9
CASSLSGGTEAFF | TGCGCCAGCAGCTTGTCGGGAGGCACTGAAGCTTTCTTT | once | . | TRBJ1-1 | 13 | TRBV5-1
CASSATGSDTQYF | TGTGCCAGCAGCGCCACCGGCTCGGATACGCAGTATTTT | . | . | TRBJ2-3 | 13 | TRBV7-8
CASSQDGGFGNQPQHF | TGCGCCAGCAGCCAAGATGGGGGGTTTGGCAATCAGCCCCAGCATTTT | . | . | TRBJ1-5 | 16 | TRBV4-1
CASSYSAGNEKLFF | TGTGCCAGCAGTTACTCAGCGGGTAATGAAAAACTGTTTTTT | . | . | TRBJ1-4 | 14 | TRBV6-5
CASSYSGGDTEAFF | TGTGCCAGCAGTTACTCCGGCGGGGACACTGAAGCTTTCTTT | . | . | TRBJ1-1 | 14 | TRBV6-6
CASSSNPPGQGGETQYF | TGCGCCAGCAGCTCAAATCCCCCGGGACAGGGAGGAGAGACCCAGTACTTC | . | TRBD1 | TRBJ2-5 | 17 | TRBV5-1
CASSTTGHVNEKLFF | TGCGCCAGCAGCACCACAGGGCATGTTAATGAAAAACTGTTTTTT | once | . | TRBJ1-4 | 15 | TRBV5-1
CASSLGGNTEAFF | TGCGCCAGCAGCTTGGGGGGTAACACTGAAGCTTTCTTT | few | . | TRBJ1-1 | 13 | TRBV5-1
CASSLPRTGAYEAFF | TGTGCCAGCAGCTTACCTAGGACAGGGGCTTATGAAGCTTTCTTT | . | TRBD1 | TRBJ1-1 | 15 | TRBV11-2
CASFWGTVNTDTQYF | TGTGCCAGCTTTTGGGGGACGGTAAACACAGATACGCAGTATTTT | . | . | TRBJ2-3 | 15 | TRBV6-6
CASSLASGGPINYGYTF | TGTGCCAGCAGCTTAGCGTCGGGGGGCCCGATTAACTATGGCTACACCTTC | . | . | TRBJ1-2 | 17 | TRBV7-2
CASSLGLAGGTDTQYF | TGTGCCAGCAGCTTGGGACTAGCGGGGGGCACAGATACGCAGTATTTT | . | TRBD2 | TRBJ2-3 | 16 | TRBV5-8
CASRDTGNTEAFF | TGTGCCAGCAGAGACACAGGGAACACTGAAGCTTTCTTT | . | . | TRBJ1-1 | 13 | TRBV5-6
CASSRIAKTGEQYF | TGTGCCAGCAGCCGGATAGCAAAGACGGGAGAGCAGTACTTC | once | . | TRBJ2-7 | 14 | TRBV14
CACGRGLGTEAFF | TGTGCCTGTGGAAGGGGCCTGGGCACTGAAGCTTTCTTT | few | . | TRBJ1-1 | 13 | TRBV7-9
CASSLAKLAGVSDTQYF | TGTGCCAGCAGCTTGGCGAAACTAGCGGGGGTTTCAGATACGCAGTATTTT | . | TRBD2 | TRBJ2-3 | 17 | TRBV5-4
CASSYSAGPPQETQYF | TGTGCCAGCAGTTACTCTGCGGGGCCTCCTCAAGAGACCCAGTACTTC | . | . | TRBJ2-5 | 16 | TRBV6-5
CAIRRQGLFSGNTIYF | TGTGCCATCAGACGACAGGGCCTATTCTCTGGAAACACCATATATTTT | few | TRBD1 | TRBJ1-3 | 16 | TRBV10-3
CASSGGRQAFF | TGTGCCAGCAGCGGAGGTCGACAGGCTTTCTTT | few | . | TRBJ1-1 | 11 | TRBV5-6
CASSQALGTQPQHF | TGCGCCAGCAGCCAAGCGCTCGGGACTCAGCCCCAGCATTTT | once | . | TRBJ1-5 | 14 | TRBV4-1